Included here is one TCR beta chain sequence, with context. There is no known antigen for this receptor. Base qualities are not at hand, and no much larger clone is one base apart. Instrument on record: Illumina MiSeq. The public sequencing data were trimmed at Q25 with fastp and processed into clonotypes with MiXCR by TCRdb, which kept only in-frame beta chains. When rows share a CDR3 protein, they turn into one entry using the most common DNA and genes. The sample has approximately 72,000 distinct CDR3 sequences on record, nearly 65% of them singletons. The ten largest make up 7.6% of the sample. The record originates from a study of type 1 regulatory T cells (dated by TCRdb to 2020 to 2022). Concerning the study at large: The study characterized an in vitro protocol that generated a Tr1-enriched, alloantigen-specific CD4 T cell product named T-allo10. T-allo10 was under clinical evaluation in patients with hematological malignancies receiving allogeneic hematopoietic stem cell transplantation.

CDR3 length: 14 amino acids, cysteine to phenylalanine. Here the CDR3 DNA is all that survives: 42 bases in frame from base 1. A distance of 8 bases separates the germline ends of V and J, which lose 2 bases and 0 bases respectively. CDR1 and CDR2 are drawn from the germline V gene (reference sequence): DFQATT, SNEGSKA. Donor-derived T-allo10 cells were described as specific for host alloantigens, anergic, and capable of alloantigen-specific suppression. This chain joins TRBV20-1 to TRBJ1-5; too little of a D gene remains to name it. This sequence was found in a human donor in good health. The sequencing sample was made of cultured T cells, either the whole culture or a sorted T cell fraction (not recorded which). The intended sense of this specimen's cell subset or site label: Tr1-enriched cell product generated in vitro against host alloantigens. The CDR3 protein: CSARTGISNQPQHF. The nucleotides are TGCAGTGCTAGAACCGGAATTAGCAATCAGCCCCAGCATTTT.